A single sample gave rise to the 10 T cell receptor beta chains below, sequenced in a study of T-cell memory formation after mild COVID-19. TCRdb re-derived calls from the 5' RACE reads in MiXCR, one entry per CDR3 protein. The sample has a few hundred thousand distinct CDR3 sequences, around 30% seen once. Source material: PBMCs or a T cell subset sorted from them (not recorded which). The receptors were gathered from an adult woman who had mild COVID-19 (a few samples of this study predate the infection). Cell type and time point are not known.

This chain uses TRBV7-9 with TRBJ1-5, with D tentatively TRBD1 (5 bases). CDR1 is SEHNR and CDR2 is FQNEAQ in the germline V gene (reference sequence). This CDR3 has 13 amino acids. V lost 5 bases and J 7 bases, leaving 12 bases between the germline ends. The chain's CDR3 is CASSQGGGQPQHF. In DNA, the CDR3 is TGTGCCAGCAGCCAAGGTGGGGGGCAGCCCCAGCATTTT.

This clonotype was detected a few times. The chain has TRBV19 and TRBJ1-5, with D possibly being TRBD1 (5 bases). Germline V gives CDR1 LNHDA, CDR2 SQIVND (reference sequence). Trimming cost V 4 bases and J 9 bases, with 16 bases left between them. CDR3 size: 14 residues. The CDR3 DNA is TGTGCCAGTAGTACCAAGGGGTTTTGGCGGCCCCAGCATTTT. It yields the protein CASSTKGFWRPQHF.

This chain links TRBV28 with TRBJ2-5; a possible D gene is TRBD2 (5 bases). CDR1 is MDHEN and CDR2 is SYDVKM in the germline V gene. This CDR3 has 14 amino acids. V was shortened by 6 bases and J by 5 bases, with 16 bases between the two germline ends. CDR3 bases: TGTGCCAGCAGCCGAGCGGCCCTCCCCGAGACCCAGTACTTC. Residues: CASSRAALPETQYF.

This clonotype has a handful of counts. The V and J genes are TRBV4-1 and TRBJ1-1; D not certain. The CDR3 extends over 14 amino acids. The germline V gene has CDR1 MGHRA and CDR2 YSYEKL. Between the trimmed V and J ends, which lost 2 bases and 5 bases, there was a span of 12 bases. CDR3 protein: CASSQHGFRTEAFF. The CDR3 DNA reads TGCGCCAGCAGCCAACATGGATTTAGGACTGAAGCTTTCTTT.

V is TRBV2 and J is TRBJ2-5; D perhaps matches TRBD2 (5 bases). This CDR3 has 10 amino acids. Per germline, CDR1 SNHLY and CDR2 FYNNEI. V was shortened by 9 bases and J by 10 bases, with 12 bases between the two germline ends. The DNA of the CDR3 is TGTGCCAGTTCGGTGAGGGTCCAGTACTTC. This codes for CASSVRVQYF.

This clonotype is medium-sized (0.01 to 0.1%) by share. The chain joins TRBV12-3 or TRBV12-4 to TRBJ2-5; D is undetermined. This CDR3 comprises 11 residues. Trimming took 1 base from V and 5 from J, leaving 2 bases between them. This CDR3 is CASSLGETQYF. The CDR3 DNA follows: TGTGCCAGCAGTTTAGGCGAGACCCAGTACTTC.

This clonotype turned up a few times. This chain connects TRBV7-8 to TRBJ2-5; D possibly corresponds to TRBD2 (6 bases). Germline CDR1 SGHVS, CDR2 FQNEAQ. The CDR3 runs 15 residues. V lost 0 bases and J lost 2, with 10 bases in between. The DNA of the CDR3 is TGTGCCAGCAGCTTAGCTGGGACTTCACAAGAGACCCAGTACTTC. As protein: CASSLAGTSQETQYF.

This chain connects TRBV20-1 to TRBJ2-5, with TRBD2 identical over 12 bases. The V and J ends lost 5 bases and 6 bases, in that order; junction bases with no gene match: 7. This CDR3 has 14 amino acids. Germline CDR1 and CDR2: DFQATT and SNEGSKA (reference sequence). The CDR3 spells CSAYASGGAKTQYF. The CDR3 bases are TGCAGTGCTTACGCTAGCGGGGGGGCCAAGACCCAGTACTTC.

This clonotype came up a few times. The V call is TRBV4-2, the J call TRBJ2-7, with 10 bases matching TRBD1. CDR3 size: 15 residues. The trim removed 4 bases at V and 4 bases at J, leaving 7 bases unmatched. Germline CDR1 and CDR2: LGHNA and YNFKEQ. For the CDR3, the DNA is TGTGCCAGCAGCCCTACCGGGACAGGGGTGTACGAGCAGTACTTC. Translating it yields CASSPTGTGVYEQYF.

This clonotype has only one observation. The V call is TRBV9, the J call TRBJ2-1, with 9 bases that match TRBD2. With V trimmed by 0 bases and J by 8 bases, 9 bases remained unmatched. This CDR3 comprises 16 residues. Looked up from germline, CDR1 is SGDLS and CDR2 is YYNGEE. This CDR3 reads CASSVASAGGRYEQFF. DNA for the CDR3: TGTGCCAGCAGCGTAGCGTCAGCGGGGGGTAGGTATGAGCAGTTCTTC. The complete variable domain, with remaining parts taken from reference TRBV9 and TRBJ2-1, reads DSGVTQTPKHLITATGQRVTLRCSPRSGDLSVYWYQQSLDQGLQFLIQYYNGEERAKGNILERFSAQQFPDLHSELNLSSLELGDSALYFCASSVASAGGRYEQFFGPGTRLTVL.